This T cell receptor beta chain was retrieved from a study of CD8+ T cells in alopecia areata. About the study: Tofacitinib ran for 6 to 18 months before 6 months off drug.

General study points: Sequenced scalp T cells also include alphabeta T cells resident in normal skin.

As for this clone: Its antigen is not identified.

Extraction and reverse transcription of RNA yielded cDNA as the sequencing template. Some clones are missing from TCRdb's copy, which holds only in-frame ones; the method was immunoSEQ multiplex PCR. The repertoire has 180,000 or so clones, about 66% of them found once; the top ten carry more than 9.5%. Separation by sorting yielded CD4+ and CD8+ T cells from PBMCs. This CDR3 is 15 amino acids long. Looked up from germline, CDR1 is SQVTM and CDR2 is ANQGSEA. The germline V and J ends were trimmed by 6 bases and 4 bases, with 22 bases remaining between them. The TCR was taken from a human donor with alopecia areata. The sample consisted of CD8+ T cells sorted from blood, taken at week 0. V gene TRBV29-1 combines with J gene TRBJ2-7; possible D gene TRBD2, 5 bases. Here the CDR3 DNA reads TGCAGCGTCCAAGAAGGCGACTACCGTATATACGAGCAGTACTTC. It yields the protein CSVQEGDYRIYEQYF.